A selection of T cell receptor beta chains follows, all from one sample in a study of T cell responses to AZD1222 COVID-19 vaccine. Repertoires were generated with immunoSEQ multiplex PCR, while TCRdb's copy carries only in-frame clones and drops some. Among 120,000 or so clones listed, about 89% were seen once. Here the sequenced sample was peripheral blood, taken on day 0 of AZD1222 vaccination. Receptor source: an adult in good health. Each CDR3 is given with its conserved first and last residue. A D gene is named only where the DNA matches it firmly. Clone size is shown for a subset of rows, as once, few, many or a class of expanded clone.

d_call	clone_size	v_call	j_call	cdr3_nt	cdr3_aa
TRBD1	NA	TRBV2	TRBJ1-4	TGTGCCAGCAGCCCCGGACAGGGAGTTAGTGAAAAACTGTTTTTT	CASSPGQGVSEKLFF
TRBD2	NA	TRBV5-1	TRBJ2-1	TGCGCCAGCAGGGGACTAGCGGGGTACAATGAGCAGTTCTTC	CASRGLAGYNEQFF
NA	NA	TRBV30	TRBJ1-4	TGTGCCTGGAGTGTACTGTGGGGGCCTAATGAAAAACTGTTTTTT	CAWSVLWGPNEKLFF
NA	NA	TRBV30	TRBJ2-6	TGTGCCTGGAGTGTAACCAGGTCCTTCTCTGGGGCCAACGTCCTGACTTTC	CAWSVTRSFSGANVLTF
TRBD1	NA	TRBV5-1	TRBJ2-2	TGCGCCAGCAGCTTTGGGACAGTTGGGCCGGGGGAGCTGTTTTTT	CASSFGTVGPGELFF
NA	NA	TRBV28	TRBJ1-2	TGTGCCAGCTTCTCACTTAACTATGGCTACACCTTC	CASFSLNYGYTF
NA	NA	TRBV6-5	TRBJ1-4	TGTGCCAGCAACAGAGACAGGACGTATGAAAAACTGTTTTTT	CASNRDRTYEKLFF
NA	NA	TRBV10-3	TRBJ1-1	TGTGCCATCAGTGGGAGAAAAGCGCCTGGCACTGAAGCTTTCTTT	CAISGRKAPGTEAFF
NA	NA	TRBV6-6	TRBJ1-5	TGTGCCAGCAGACCCGGACAGTCTTACAATCAGCCCCAGCATTTT	CASRPGQSYNQPQHF
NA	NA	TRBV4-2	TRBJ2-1	TGTGCCAGCAGCCAAGATTGGGGCGGGGGCCCCTACAATGAGCAGTTCTTC	CASSQDWGGGPYNEQFF
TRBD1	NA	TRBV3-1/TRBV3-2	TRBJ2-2	TGTGCCAGCAGCCAAGTCACAGGGGCGAGCGGGGAGCTGTTTTTT	CASSQVTGASGELFF
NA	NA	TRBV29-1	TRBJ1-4	TGCAGCGCTTTGCCAGGGAAAGGAGAAAAACTGTTTTTT	CSALPGKGEKLFF
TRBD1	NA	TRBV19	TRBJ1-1	TGTGCCAGTAGCACAGGGGCCAACACTGAAGCTTTCTTT	CASSTGANTEAFF
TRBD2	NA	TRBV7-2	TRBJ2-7	TGTGCCAGCAGCGAGACTAGCGGGAGCTCCTACGAGCAGTACTTC	CASSETSGSSYEQYF
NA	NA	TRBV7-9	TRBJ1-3	TGTGCCAGCAGCTTAGCGTATGGTGGAACTGGAAACACCATATATTTT	CASSLAYGGTGNTIYF
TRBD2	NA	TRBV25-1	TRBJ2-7	TGTGCCAGCAGTGCTCTAGCGGGGAACTACGAGCAGTACTTC	CASSALAGNYEQYF
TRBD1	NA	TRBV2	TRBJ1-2	TGTGCCAGCGAGTTTTGGACAGGAGCTAACTATGGCTACACCTTC	CASEFWTGANYGYTF
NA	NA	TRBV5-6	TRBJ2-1	TGTGCCAGCAGCCGGGGGAGTAGGGAGTTCTTC	CASSRGSREFF
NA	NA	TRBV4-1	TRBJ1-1	TGCGCCAGCAGCCAAGATCCAACAGGGATGAACACTGAAGCTTTCTTT	CASSQDPTGMNTEAFF
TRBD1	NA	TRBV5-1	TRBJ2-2	TGCGCCAGCAGCTTGAGCCGGACAGGGAGGAACACCGGGGAGCTGTTTTTT	CASSLSRTGRNTGELFF
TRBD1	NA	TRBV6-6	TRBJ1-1	TGTGCCAGCAGTTGGACAGGGGTCGGGAACACTGAAGCTTTCTTT	CASSWTGVGNTEAFF
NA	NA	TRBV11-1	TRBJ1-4	TGTGCCAGCAGCCCGGGACATCGTAATGAAAAACTGTTTTTT	CASSPGHRNEKLFF
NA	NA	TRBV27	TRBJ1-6	TGTGCCAGCAGTTATAGGGACAAGAATTCACCCCTCCACTTT	CASSYRDKNSPLHF
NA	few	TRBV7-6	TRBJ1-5	TGTGCCAGCAGCTCACAGCAGAATCAGCCCCAGCATTTT	CASSSQQNQPQHF
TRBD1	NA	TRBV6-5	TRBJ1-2	TGTGCCAGCAGTCCCCCAGGGGGATGGGAAGGCTACACCTTC	CASSPPGGWEGYTF
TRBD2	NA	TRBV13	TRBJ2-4	TGTGCCAGCAGCTGGCGGGAGGGCGGAAACATTCAGTACTTC	CASSWREGGNIQYF
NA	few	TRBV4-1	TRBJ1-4	TGCGCCAGCAGCCAAGGGTCCGGGGGCGGAGAAAAACTGTTTTTT	CASSQGSGGGEKLFF
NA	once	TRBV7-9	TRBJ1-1	TGTGCCAGCAGCTTAGCAGATCTGAGAGATACTGAAGCTTTCTTT	CASSLADLRDTEAFF
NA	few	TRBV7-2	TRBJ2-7	TGTGCCAGCAGCTCTCGGACACTCCACGAGCAGTACTTC	CASSSRTLHEQYF
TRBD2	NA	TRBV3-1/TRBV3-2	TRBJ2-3	TGTGCCAGCAGCCCCGCCGGGACTAGTTCGGATACGCAGTATTTT	CASSPAGTSSDTQYF
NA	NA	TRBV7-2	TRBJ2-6	TGTGCCAGCAGTATTTACGGGGCCAACGTCCTGACTTTC	CASSIYGANVLTF
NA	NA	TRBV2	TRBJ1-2	TGTGCCAGCAGTGATAAGGACGGCTACACCTTC	CASSDKDGYTF
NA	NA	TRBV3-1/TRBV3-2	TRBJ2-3	TGTGCCAGCAGTCTCGGCCGCTCCGGTACGCAGTATTTT	CASSLGRSGTQYF
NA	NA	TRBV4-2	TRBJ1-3	TGTGCCAGCAGCCAACAACAGGGTGGCTCTGGAAACACCATATATTTT	CASSQQQGGSGNTIYF
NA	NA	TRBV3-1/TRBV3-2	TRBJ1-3	TGTGCCAGCAGCCAAGAGGGTTACGGGGGAAACACCATATATTTT	CASSQEGYGGNTIYF
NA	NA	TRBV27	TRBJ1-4	TGTGCCAGCAGTAATCAGGGCCCTAATGAAAAACTGTTTTTT	CASSNQGPNEKLFF
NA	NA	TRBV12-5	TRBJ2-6	TGTGCTAGTGACGCGGTCGTTACAGGGTCCGGGGCCAACGTCCTGACTTTC	CASDAVVTGSGANVLTF
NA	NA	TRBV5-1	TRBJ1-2	TGCGCCAGCAGCTTGGACGGGGCCGTCTATGGCTACACCTTC	CASSLDGAVYGYTF
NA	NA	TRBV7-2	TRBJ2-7	TGTGCCAGCAGCGTGAGTCGGGACCCCTTCTACGAGCAGTACTTC	CASSVSRDPFYEQYF
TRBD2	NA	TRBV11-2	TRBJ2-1	TGTGCCAGCAGCTCCGGACTAGCGGGGGTAAATGAGCAGTTCTTC	CASSSGLAGVNEQFF
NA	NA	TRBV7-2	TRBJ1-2	TGTGCCAGCAGCTTGACGCGCGAAACAGGGACGAACTATGGCTACACCTTC	CASSLTRETGTNYGYTF